This TCR beta chain was identified in a study of Ad26.COV2.S vaccination and SARS-CoV-2 variants. Study information: COV1001, an Ad26.COV2.S trial, supplied this vaccine-arm donor. The authors gave Ad26.COV2.S intramuscularly, either once or twice 56 days apart. General study findings and limits: Recipients given vaccine exceeded placebo recipients in spike-specific TCR breadth. In TCR breadth and depth analyses, total T cell responses may have been underestimated.

Notes on this clone: Its antigen is still unknown.

Losses at the gene ends were 2 bases for V and 5 bases for J; bases not matched to a gene: 4. CDR1 SGHRS and CDR2 YFSETQ come from the germline V gene. CDR3 length: 13 amino acids. Treatment defined: some 20 received Ad26.COV2.S at low or high dose, single or two shots; five or six received placebo; per-sample allocation not given. All samples were drawn on day 63, counting from the first vaccine or placebo injection. This table comes from immunoSEQ multiplex PCR, and its TCRdb copy is limited to in-frame clones, with some not included. The sample includes 380,000 or so clones, approximately 83% of them seen just once.

The V call is TRBV5-1, the J call TRBJ2-7, with 7 nucleotides matching TRBD2. The sample consisted of peripheral blood, taken in a trial of Ad26.COV2.S vaccine versus placebo. The TCR comes from a person between 18 and 65 years old who received the Ad26.COV2.S COVID-19 vaccine or a placebo. This chain's CDR3 is CASSFGLGHEQYF. The CDR3 DNA is TGCGCCAGCAGCTTCGGACTAGGGCACGAGCAGTACTTC.